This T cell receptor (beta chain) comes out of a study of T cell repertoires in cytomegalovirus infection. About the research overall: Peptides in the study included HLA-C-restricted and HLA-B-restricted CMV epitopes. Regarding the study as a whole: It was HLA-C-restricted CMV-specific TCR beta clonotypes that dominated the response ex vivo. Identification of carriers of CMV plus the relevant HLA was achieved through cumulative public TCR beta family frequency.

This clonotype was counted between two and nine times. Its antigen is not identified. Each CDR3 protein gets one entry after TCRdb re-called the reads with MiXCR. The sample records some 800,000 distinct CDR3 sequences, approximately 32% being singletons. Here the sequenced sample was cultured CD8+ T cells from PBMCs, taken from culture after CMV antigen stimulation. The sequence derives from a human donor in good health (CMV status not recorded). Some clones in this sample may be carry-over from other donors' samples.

The chain's CDR3 is CAISEVSGGAYNSPLHF. The CDR3 nucleotides read TGTGCCATCAGTGAAGTTTCAGGGGGAGCTTATAATTCACCCCTCCACTTT. The chain has TRBV10-3 and TRBJ1-6; TRBD1 aligns across 7 bases. CDR1 is ENHRY, CDR2 SYGVKD, per germline. CDR3 length: 17 amino acids. V dropped 3 bases and J dropped 4; count of bases not matched to a gene: 9.